This passage covers 13 T cell receptor beta chains from one sample sequenced in a study of CD8+ T cells in alopecia areata. The treatment denotes: oral pan-JAK inhibitor, 5-10 mg twice daily. Sequencing relied on a cDNA template that was reverse transcribed from extracted RNA. TCRdb keeps only in-frame clones here, not all; method: immunoSEQ multiplex PCR. This table has over 200,000 clones, around 65% appearing once. Sequencing used CD4+ T cells sorted from blood, obtained at week 4, from a patient treated with tofacitinib. The receptor set was obtained from a human donor with alopecia areata.

The V gene is TRBV10-2, the J gene TRBJ1-6; weak D call: TRBD1 (6 bases). The ends were cut back, 3 bases at V and 6 bases at J, with 9 bases in the middle. This CDR3 region has 14 residues. Germline values: CDR1 WSHSY, CDR2 SAAADI. Here the CDR3 DNA reads TGCGCCAGCAGTGACGGAGGGGGTAATTCACCCCTCCACTTT. Translated: CASSDGGGNSPLHF.

This sequence joins TRBV29-1 and TRBJ2-5, with D tentatively TRBD1 or TRBD2 (5 bases each). The CDR3 contains 13 residues. Germline-derived CDR1 and CDR2 are SQVTM and ANQGSEA. The germline V and J ends were trimmed by 7 bases and 5 bases, with 17 bases remaining between them. The CDR3 DNA reads as TGCAGCGCGGGACGGCTAGGTCGGGAGACCCAGTACTTC. Amino acids: CSAGRLGRETQYF.

This clone was seen only a few times. The chain is built from TRBV4-3 and TRBJ1-2; perhaps TRBD1 as D (5 bases). This CDR3 has 14 amino acids. V dropped 4 bases and J dropped 4 bases, with 13 bases sitting between them. From germline, CDR1 is LGHNA and CDR2 YSLEER. This CDR3 is CASSPRVGAYGYTF. The CDR3 DNA follows: TGCGCCAGCAGCCCCCGGGTCGGGGCCTATGGCTACACCTTC.

This clone has a handful of counts. The rearrangement joins TRBV10-3 to TRBJ1-5; D not resolved. The CDR3 is 13 amino acids. Looked up from germline, CDR1 is ENHRY and CDR2 is SYGVKD. Deletions cut 3 bases from V and 4 bases from J, with 7 bases between. The CDR3 sequence: CAISDEENQPQHF. The CDR3 DNA is TGTGCCATCAGTGACGAGGAGAATCAGCCCCAGCATTTT.

The chain joins TRBV5-6 to TRBJ2-7; a possible D gene is TRBD1 (5 bases). V was shortened by 2 bases and J by 3 bases, with 12 bases between the two germline ends. This CDR3 contains 14 residues. CDR1 is SGHDT, CDR2 YYEEEE, per germline. This CDR3 reads CASSLGHIDYEQYF. The DNA for the CDR3 is TGTGCCAGCAGCTTAGGACACATCGACTACGAGCAGTACTTC.

With regard to this clone: The same CDR3 is also encoded by other DNA sequences in this sample. The DNA of the CDR3 is TGTGCCAGCCGGGGCCATGAAAAACTGTTTTTT. The encoded protein is CASRGHEKLFF. This rearrangement joins TRBV25-1 to TRBJ1-4; a possible D gene is TRBD1 (5 bases). The CDR3 covers 11 residues. Trimming removed 8 bases from V and 6 bases from J, with 7 bases in between. Looked up from germline, CDR1 is MGHDK and CDR2 is SYGVNS.

V usage is TRBV4-2 and J usage is TRBJ1-6; tentative D call: TRBD1 (5 bases). Trimming shortened V by 0 bases and J by 0 bases, and 9 bases separated the two germline ends. The CDR3 consists of 17 residues. Germline loops: CDR1 LGHNA, CDR2 YNFKEQ. The CDR3 is CASSQDGGSSYNSPLHF. The DNA for the CDR3 is TGTGCCAGCAGCCAAGACGGGGGAAGCTCCTATAATTCACCCCTCCACTTT.

The J gene is TRBJ2-3, the V gene TRBV4-3; TRBD2 matches 11 bases. The CDR3 has 18 amino acids. Germline CDR1 is LGHNA and CDR2 is YSLEER. The ends lost 0 bases at V and 6 bases at J; junction bases unmatched: 11. CDR3 nucleotides: TGCGCCAGCAGCCAAGAACCGACTGTAGCGGGGGGGCACGATACGCAGTATTTT. It encodes CASSQEPTVAGGHDTQYF.

The gene calls are TRBV9 and TRBJ2-1; possible D gene TRBD2, 5 bases. Germline V lookup: CDR1 SGDLS, CDR2 YYNGEE. There are 13 residues in the CDR3. V lost 2 bases and J lost 6, with 9 bases in between. The CDR3 reads CASSVSSSNEQFF. Here the CDR3 DNA reads TGTGCCAGCAGCGTGTCTAGCTCCAATGAGCAGTTCTTC.

The chain is built from TRBV2 and TRBJ2-7; TRBD1 or TRBD2 may be the D gene (5 bases each). The CDR3 loop spans 14 amino acids. V dropped 1 base and J dropped 3 bases, with 10 bases sitting between them. Germline V CDR1 and CDR2: SNHLY, FYNNEI. The CDR3 DNA reads as TGTGCCAGCAGTGAAGGGGCAGGGAGCTACGAGCAGTACTTC. As protein: CASSEGAGSYEQYF.

The chain combines TRBV10-3 with TRBJ1-2, with TRBD1 identical over 9 bases. Germline CDR1 is ENHRY and CDR2 is SYGVKD. This CDR3 is 14 amino acids long. V shed 4 bases and J 6 bases; nucleotides not matched to a gene: 6. In nucleotides, the CDR3 is TGTGCCATCAGTGCGGGGACAGGGCTGAATGGCTACACCTTC. Its translation: CAISAGTGLNGYTF.

DNA of the CDR3: TGTGCCATCGCACAGGGCACAGATACGCAGTATTTT. Its translation: CAIAQGTDTQYF. V and J are TRBV10-3 and TRBJ2-3; possibly TRBD1 for D (5 bases). From germline, CDR1 is ENHRY and CDR2 SYGVKD. V was pared by 8 bases and J by 1 base, with 7 bases between. The CDR3 is 12 amino acids.

CDR3 nucleotides: TGCGCCAGCACCCACCCGGGGAGGCACACCGGGGAGCTGTTTTTT. Translation gives CASTHPGRHTGELFF. The chain has TRBV4-1 and TRBJ2-2; perhaps TRBD2 as D (6 bases). Germline CDR1 reads MGHRA; CDR2 reads YSYEKL. The CDR3 totals 15 residues. The germline V and J ends were trimmed by 7 bases and 3 bases, with 15 bases remaining between them.